The 6 T cell receptor beta chains listed next were all sequenced from one sample in a study of blood T cells in healthy people across ages. A J-beta primer mix and a sample-barcoded 5' primer were used in a second PCR of about 7 to 12 cycles. Using its own MiXCR run on the 5' RACE reads, TCRdb lists one record per CDR3 protein. The table shows over 450,000 distinct CDR3 sequences, with approximately 25% occurring only once. The data also belong to a second study, concerning T cells of mothers and their children.

The specimen sequenced was blood. The receptors were gathered from a boy between 10 and 17 years old in good health.

This clonotype appeared many times. The rearrangement uses TRBV9 and TRBJ1-4, with D perhaps matching TRBD1 (5 bases). CDR1 is SGDLS, CDR2 YYNGEE, per germline. The CDR3 extends over 13 amino acids. V gave up 4 bases and J gave up 10 bases, with 14 bases separating them. The CDR3 is CASSLTTQGKLFF. The CDR3, as DNA: TGTGCCAGCAGCTTAACGACTCAGGGAAAACTGTTTTTT. Full variable domain (remainder filled in from reference TRBV9 and TRBJ1-4): DSGVTQTPKHLITATGQRVTLRCSPRSGDLSVYWYQQSLDQGLQFLIQYYNGEERAKGNILERFSAQQFPDLHSELNLSSLELGDSALYFCASSLTTQGKLFFGSGTQLSVL.

The chain recombines TRBV9 with TRBJ2-7; D perhaps matches TRBD1 (5 bases). Germline V gives CDR1 SGDLS, CDR2 YYNGEE. Trimming left V 1 base short and J 4 bases short, with 12 bases between. This CDR3 has 14 residues. CDR3 protein: CASSVTPQGYEQYF. Written as DNA, the CDR3 is TGTGCCAGCAGCGTAACCCCTCAGGGTTACGAGCAGTACTTC. The full variable domain, its missing parts supplied by reference TRBV9 and TRBJ2-7, is DSGVTQTPKHLITATGQRVTLRCSPRSGDLSVYWYQQSLDQGLQFLIQYYNGEERAKGNILERFSAQQFPDLHSELNLSSLELGDSALYFCASSVTPQGYEQYFGPGTRLTVT.

Concerning this clonotype itself: A junction end diverges from the germline sequence, so it may reflect a read error. The chain combines TRBV5-4 with TRBJ2-5; D unclear. Germline values: CDR1 SGHNT, CDR2 YYREEE (reference sequence). This CDR3 has 13 amino acids. CDR3 amino acids: CASYSVPSRNLNF. The CDR3 region has the DNA TGTGCCAGCTATTCGGTTCCGAGTAGAAATCTGAACTTC. Full variable domain (remainder filled in from reference TRBV5-4 and TRBJ2-5): ETGVTQSPTHLIKTRGQQVTLRCSSQSGHNTVSWYQQALGQGPQFIFQYYREEENGRGNFPPRFSGLQFPNYSSELNVNALELDDSALYLCASYSVPSRNLNFGPGTRLLVL.

This chain links TRBV28 with TRBJ2-4, with 7 bases that match TRBD1. This CDR3 comprises 19 residues. The junction had 19 bases not matched to a gene; V was cut back by 6 bases and J by 2 bases. The V gene's germline CDR1 is MDHEN and CDR2 SYDVKM. CDR3 sequence: CASSPNIRQGRISKNIQYF. The CDR3 DNA reads TGTGCCAGCAGCCCCAACATTAGACAGGGACGTATATCCAAAAACATTCAGTACTTC.

At least ten counts were recorded for this clonotype. V and J are TRBV9 and TRBJ2-5; unclear D gene. Germline loops: CDR1 SGDLS, CDR2 YYNGEE. Trimming cost V 3 bases and J 0 bases, with 3 bases left between them. This CDR3 is built from 12 residues. The CDR3: CASSGYQETQYF. The CDR3 bases are TGTGCCAGCAGCGGTTACCAAGAGACCCAGTACTTC. The full variable domain, rest sourced from reference TRBV9 and TRBJ2-5, is DSGVTQTPKHLITATGQRVTLRCSPRSGDLSVYWYQQSLDQGLQFLIQYYNGEERAKGNILERFSAQQFPDLHSELNLSSLELGDSALYFCASSGYQETQYFGPGTRLLVL.

DNA for the CDR3: TGTGCCATCAGCTCGGTATCCACAGATACGCAGTATTTT. Encoded protein: CAISSVSTDTQYF. The rearrangement uses TRBV10-3 and TRBJ2-3; D not resolved. There are 13 residues in the CDR3. V shed 6 bases and J shed 2 bases, with 9 bases lying between them. CDR1 and CDR2 from the germline V gene are ENHRY and SYGVKD.